The clone carrying this TCR beta chain was observed a handful of times. A library prepared for alpha chains yielded this beta chain as an off-target read; its size is of little meaning. Each CDR3 protein is one row after TCRdb ran MiXCR on the 5' RACE reads. The table records 3,500 to 4,500 distinct CDR3 sequences, roughly 53% of them present only once. Stated time point: sample taken at primary tumor resection. Whole RNA obtained from tumor, nontumor lung or frozen PBMC underwent sequencing without sorting. The germline CDR1 and CDR2 sequences are MNHNY and SVGAGI (reference sequence). The CDR3 consists of 17 residues. J was trimmed by 4 bases and V by 2 bases; bases with no gene match: 6. These data come from a study of spatial heterogeneity in lung cancer.

The receptor comes from a female donor with early-stage non-small cell lung cancer. This sequence joins TRBV6-6 and TRBJ2-2; 11 bases are shared with TRBD2. Sequenced here: PBMCs, sampled at surgery. CDR3 amino acids: CASSYPLAGGRTGELFF. CDR3 DNA sequence: TGTGCCAGCAGTTACCCATTAGCGGGAGGGCGCACCGGGGAGCTGTTTTTT.